This is a list of T cell receptor beta chains from one sample in a study of blood T cell repertoires in COVID-19. Repertoires were generated with immunoSEQ multiplex PCR, while TCRdb's copy carries only in-frame clones and drops some. The sample consists of some 130,000 clones, 84% of them appearing once. The material sequenced was peripheral blood. These receptors were collected from a woman in her twenties or thirties who had recovered from COVID-19. CDR3s include the opening cysteine and the closing phenylalanine or tryptophan. A D gene is named only where the DNA matches it firmly. Size is stated for part of the rows, as once, few or many counts, or as a class when the clone is expanded.

D,J,size,V,CDR3,DNA
-,TRBJ1-5,-,TRBV4-1,CASSQLVYNQPQHF,TGCGCCAGCAGCCAACTCGTGTACAATCAGCCCCAGCATTTT
TRBD2,TRBJ2-7,-,TRBV6-2/TRBV6-3,CASSSPRGTGGLYEQYF,TGTGCCAGCAGTTCCCCCCGGGGTACGGGGGGGCTTTACGAGCAGTACTTC
-,TRBJ1-1,-,TRBV19,CASSMGWPGATEAFF,TGTGCCAGTAGTATGGGGTGGCCAGGGGCCACTGAAGCTTTCTTT
TRBD1,TRBJ1-2,-,TRBV18,CASSPGTGGASGYTF,TGTGCCAGCTCACCAGGAACAGGGGGCGCGTCCGGCTACACCTTC
-,TRBJ1-4,few,TRBV6-1,CASSEDGLTNEKLFF,TGTGCCAGCAGTGAGGACGGACTAACTAATGAAAAACTGTTTTTT
-,TRBJ1-1,-,TRBV19,CASRYGGGTEAFF,TGTGCCAGTAGATACGGGGGTGGCACTGAAGCTTTCTTT
-,TRBJ1-1,once,TRBV27,CASSRNTGSFEAFF,TGTGCCAGCAGTCGAAATACAGGGTCCTTCGAAGCTTTCTTT
-,TRBJ2-3,-,TRBV15,CATSRDKTVASTDTQYF,TGTGCCACCAGCAGAGACAAGACGGTAGCTAGCACAGATACGCAGTATTTT
-,TRBJ2-7,-,TRBV7-2,CASSLGRGLSYEQYF,TGTGCCAGCAGCTTAGGACGCGGCCTCTCCTACGAGCAGTACTTC
TRBD2,TRBJ2-3,-,TRBV19,CASSIGLAGSDTQYF,TGTGCCAGTAGTATTGGACTAGCGGGATCAGATACGCAGTATTTT
TRBD2,TRBJ2-2,many,TRBV10-3,CATAGTSDTGELFF,TGTGCCACCGCCGGGACTAGCGACACCGGGGAGCTGTTTTTT
-,TRBJ2-1,-,TRBV5-1,CASNEDTRYNEQFF,TGCGCCAGCAATGAGGACACGCGCTACAATGAGCAGTTCTTC
TRBD2,TRBJ2-1,-,TRBV5-1,CASSLGPSGTDEQFF,TGCGCCAGCAGCTTGGGCCCTAGCGGGACAGATGAGCAGTTCTTC
-,TRBJ1-3,-,TRBV5-6,CASSSPGYAGNTIYF,TGTGCCAGCAGCTCCCCGGGGTATGCTGGAAACACCATATATTTT
-,TRBJ2-1,-,TRBV28,CASSLWGAGAFF,-
-,TRBJ2-1,-,TRBV21-1,CASSSGELAVYNEQFF,TGTGCCAGCAGCTCAGGAGAACTAGCGGTCTACAATGAGCAGTTCTTC
TRBD1,TRBJ1-4,-,TRBV25-1,CATKGQGTLNEKLFF,TGTGCCACCAAGGGACAGGGGACCCTTAATGAAAAACTGTTTTTT
-,TRBJ1-2,-,TRBV30,CAWSVRDSGYTF,TGTGCCTGGAGTGTACGGGACTCGGGCTACACCTTC
-,TRBJ2-3,-,TRBV11-1,CASSSWDFRRDTQYF,TGTGCCAGCAGCTCATGGGACTTCAGGAGGGATACGCAGTATTTT
TRBD1,TRBJ1-5,once,TRBV23-1,CASLTFTEDRAHQPQHF,TGCGCCAGTCTCACCTTTACCGAGGACAGGGCTCATCAGCCCCAGCATTTT
-,TRBJ2-1,few,TRBV9,CASSVAAGSYNEQFF,TGTGCCAGCAGCGTAGCGGCGGGGTCATACAATGAGCAGTTCTTC
-,TRBJ2-5,-,TRBV19,CASSRRGPYQETQYF,TGTGCCAGTAGTAGGCGGGGACCGTACCAAGAGACCCAGTACTTC
TRBD1,TRBJ2-7,-,TRBV4-2,CASSQPGQKYEQYF,TGTGCCAGCAGCCAACCGGGACAGAAGTACGAGCAGTACTTC
-,TRBJ2-1,few,TRBV7-2,CASSFNRDNEQFF,TGTGCCAGCAGCTTTAACAGGGACAATGAGCAGTTCTTC
TRBD1,TRBJ1-5,-,TRBV6-5,CASSDSGGGQPQHF,TGTGCCAGCAGTGACTCAGGGGGAGGGCAGCCCCAGCATTTT